One and the same sample provided the 10 T cell receptor beta chains below, sequenced in a study of radiotherapy plus CTLA-4 blockade in lung cancer (dated by TCRdb to the late 2010s). The library was produced with the immunoSEQ multiplex PCR assay. TCRdb provides this immuneACCESS table in a form limited to in-frame rearrangements. Some clones are lacking; in checked studies, under half of them reflect an unresolved V gene, and why the rest are absent is not known. This sample is represented by around 70,000 clones; more than 75% of them were singletons. The ten largest account for 35% to 45% of the sample. Sequencing used peripheral blood, obtained from a patient treated with radiotherapy plus ipilimumab. These receptors were taken from a human donor with non-small cell lung cancer that progressed on radiotherapy plus ipilimumab.

This clone has more than one count but fewer than ten. The genes are TRBV4-2 and TRBJ2-1, with D maybe TRBD1 (6 bases). Germline V gene lookup returns CDR1 LGHNA and CDR2 YNFKEQ. The CDR3 totals 13 residues. V was trimmed by 3 bases and J by 12 bases, leaving 15 bases between them. CDR3 residues: CASSQAGELRQFF. In DNA, the CDR3 is TGTGCCAGCAGCCAGGCAGGGGAGTTAAGGCAGTTCTTC.

CDR3 coding DNA: TGTGCCAGCAGCTCAGGACAGGGCAGGTACGAGCAGTACTTC. It encodes CASSSGQGRYEQYF. The gene calls are TRBV9 and TRBJ2-7, with TRBD1 matching over 8 bases. The V gene's germline CDR1 is SGDLS and CDR2 YYNGEE. V was clipped by 4 bases and J by 4 bases; unmatched bases: 7. The CDR3 contains 14 residues.

The gene calls are TRBV6-1 and TRBJ1-3, with 7 bases lining up with TRBD1. This CDR3 comprises 14 residues. CDR1 is MNHNS and CDR2 is SASEGT in the germline V gene. The V gene end was trimmed by 5 bases and the J gene end by 4 bases; junction bases not matched to a gene: 5. This CDR3 reads CASSLQGYGNTIYF. The DNA of the CDR3 is TGTGCCAGCAGTTTACAGGGGTACGGAAACACCATATATTTT.

The chain links TRBV27 to TRBJ2-1, with 12 bases aligning to TRBD2. V was clipped by 4 bases and J by 8 bases; unmatched bases: 6. Germline V gene lookup returns CDR1 MNHEY and CDR2 SMNVEV (reference sequence). CDR3 length equals 15 residues. CDR3 protein: CASSYTSGRIHEQFF. The CDR3, as DNA: TGTGCCAGCAGTTACACTAGCGGGAGGATCCATGAGCAGTTCTTC.

This clone was recorded a few times. The chain joins TRBV15 to TRBJ2-5, with 9 nucleotides matching TRBD2. Germline CDR1 LNHNV, CDR2 YYDKDF (reference sequence). With V trimmed by 6 bases and J by 4 bases, 6 bases remained unmatched. This CDR3 spans 14 amino acids. DNA for the CDR3: TGTGCCACCAGTGTGGCGGGAGGGGGAGAGACCCAGTACTTC. Translated, it gives CATSVAGGGETQYF.

The chain uses TRBV15 and TRBJ2-1, with 9 bases aligning to TRBD2. The V segment lost 0 bases and the J segment 7 bases; nucleotides outside the gene matches: 10. This CDR3 is 17 amino acids long. Looked up from germline, CDR1 is LNHNV and CDR2 is YYDKDF (reference sequence). The CDR3 DNA follows: TGTGCCACCAGCAGAGATGATGACTCCAGCGGGAGGAATGAGCAGTTCTTC. Translating gives CATSRDDDSSGRNEQFF.

This clone has just a few counts. The CDR3 reads CASSLTVAGNQPQHF. CDR3 DNA sequence: TGTGCCAGCAGTTTGACGGTTGCGGGCAATCAGCCCCAGCATTTT. The chain couples TRBV6-6 to TRBJ1-5, with no clear D. This CDR3 contains 15 residues. Germline V lookup: CDR1 MNHNY, CDR2 SVGAGI (reference sequence). Trimming removed 4 bases from V and 2 bases from J, with 12 bases in between.

V and J are TRBV5-1 and TRBJ2-1; D gene ambiguous. The germline V gene has CDR1 SGHRS and CDR2 YFSETQ. V was clipped by 4 bases and J by 7 bases, with 18 bases between them. The CDR3 has 15 residues. Here the CDR3 reads CASSLGGVQINEQFF. CDR3 nucleotide sequence: TGCGCCAGCAGCCTGGGTGGTGTGCAGATAAATGAGCAGTTCTTC.

The chain uses TRBV27 and TRBJ2-3, with D perhaps TRBD1 (6 bases). The CDR3 extends over 14 amino acids. In germline, CDR1 is MNHEY, CDR2 SMNVEV (reference sequence). V lost 3 bases, J lost 6 bases, and 13 bases lay in between. The CDR3 reads CASSFISGADTQYF. The DNA for the CDR3 is TGTGCCAGCAGTTTTATCTCAGGGGCGGATACGCAGTATTTT.

The V call is TRBV5-8, the J call TRBJ2-4; D may be TRBD1 (5 bases). From germline, CDR1 is SGHTS and CDR2 YDEGEE. This CDR3 region has 14 residues. V gave up 4 bases and J gave up 8 bases, with 16 bases separating them. The CDR3 bases are TGTGCCAGCAGCAATTCAGGGTCAGATTACATTCAGTACTTC. Protein product: CASSNSGSDYIQYF.